What follows are 24 T cell receptor beta chains derived from one specimen sequenced in a study of T cell responses to AZD1222 COVID-19 vaccine. TCRdb's copy holds only in-frame clones and misses some; the assay was immunoSEQ multiplex PCR. The sample consists of some 170,000 clones, approximately 94% of them appearing once. Sequencing used peripheral blood, obtained on day 0 of AZD1222 vaccination. Receptors originate from an adult in good health.

The chain recombines TRBV25-1 with TRBJ2-7, with D perhaps given as TRBD1 or TRBD2 (5 bases each). Germline V gene data show CDR1 as MGHDK and CDR2 as SYGVNS. Trimming removed 8 bases from V and 3 bases from J, with 11 bases in between. This CDR3 has 12 residues. The CDR3 here is CASGGRNYEQYF. For the CDR3, the DNA is TGTGCCAGCGGGGGAAGGAACTACGAGCAGTACTTC.

The V and J genes are TRBV11-2 and TRBJ2-6; 9 nucleotides agree with TRBD1. Germline V lookup: CDR1 SGHAT, CDR2 FQNNGV. Trimming removed 5 bases from V and 2 bases from J; junction bases left unmatched: 13. CDR3 length equals 19 residues. CDR3 in DNA: TGTGCCAGCAGCCCTGGGACAGGGAGGGGTAGGGCTGGGGCCAACGTCCTGACTTTC. It is translated as CASSPGTGRGRAGANVLTF.

V and J are TRBV14 and TRBJ2-3; TRBD2 agrees at 11 bases. Trimming took 3 bases from V and 7 from J; bases not matched to a gene: 9. The germline gives CDR1 SGHDN, CDR2 FVKESK. The CDR3 runs 16 residues. CDR3 sequence reads: CASSHRLAGKVNTQYF. The DNA for the CDR3 is TGTGCCAGCAGCCACAGACTAGCGGGAAAAGTCAATACGCAGTATTTT.

The J gene is TRBJ2-1, the V gene TRBV12-3 or TRBV12-4, with D possibly matching TRBD1 (7 bases). This CDR3 region has 13 residues. V shed 6 bases and J shed 7 bases, with 13 bases lying between them. CDR3 region: CASRGPGGNEQFF. The CDR3 coding sequence is TGTGCCAGCAGGGGACCAGGGGGGAATGAGCAGTTCTTC.

The chain employs TRBV15 and TRBJ2-1; TRBD2 agrees at 7 bases. CDR3 length equals 17 residues. Trimming cost V 0 bases and J 7 bases; bases outside gene matches: 12. Germline CDR1 and CDR2: LNHNV and YYDKDF (reference sequence). This CDR3 is CATSRDGGGGPVNEQFF. The CDR3 DNA is TGTGCCACCAGCAGAGATGGCGGGGGAGGGCCGGTTAATGAGCAGTTCTTC.

The chain recombines TRBV19 with TRBJ1-1; possibly TRBD1 for D (5 bases). CDR1 is LNHDA, CDR2 SQIVND, per germline (reference sequence). V lost 9 bases and J 1 base, leaving 21 bases between the germline ends. The CDR3 extends over 16 amino acids. CDR3 region: CASATGGRGPNTEAFF. DNA for the CDR3: TGTGCCAGCGCCACCGGGGGGAGGGGTCCGAACACTGAAGCTTTCTTT.

This chain joins TRBV5-1 and TRBJ1-2; D remains unclear. The CDR3 totals 13 residues. Trimming removed 4 bases at V and 7 bases at J, with 14 bases between. Germline CDR1 is SGHRS and CDR2 is YFSETQ. The CDR3 coding sequence is TGCGCCAGCAGCCCCCGAAGGGTTGCTGGCTACACCTTC. Amino acids: CASSPRRVAGYTF.

The chain has TRBV3-1 (or the pseudogene TRBV3-2) and TRBJ2-2; 7 bases agree with TRBD1. Germline trimming cut 5 bases from V and 1 base from J; bases unmatched to any gene: 7. This CDR3 is 16 amino acids long. From germline, CDR1 is LGHDT and CDR2 YNNKEL (reference sequence). For the CDR3, the DNA is TGTGCCAGCAGCACCTGGGGACAGAGGAACACCGGGGAGCTGTTTTTT. This translates into CASSTWGQRNTGELFF.

As DNA, the CDR3 is TGCGCCAGCAGCCAAGATCAGGACAGCTTCAATGAGCAGTTCTTC. The encoded protein is CASSQDQDSFNEQFF. The V gene is TRBV4-1, the J gene TRBJ2-1; perhaps TRBD1 as D (6 bases). The CDR3 sequence is 15 residues long. In germline, CDR1 is MGHRA, CDR2 YSYEKL. V was pared by 0 bases and J by 6 bases, with 12 bases between.

This rearrangement joins TRBV15 to TRBJ1-2, with D unclear. The CDR3 spans 12 residues. The germline V and J ends were trimmed by 2 bases and 4 bases, with 5 bases remaining between them. The germline V gene has CDR1 LNHNV and CDR2 YYDKDF (reference sequence). The CDR3 sequence: CATSRSGYGYTF. DNA of the CDR3: TGTGCCACCAGCAGATCCGGCTATGGCTACACCTTC.

This rearrangement joins TRBV30 to TRBJ1-1; D gene uncertain. V lost 0 bases and J 2 bases, leaving 10 bases between the germline ends. There are 14 residues in the CDR3. CDR1 and CDR2 (germline): GTSNPN, SVGIG (reference sequence). The CDR3 is CAWSVRLFNTEAFF. In nucleotides, the CDR3 is TGTGCCTGGAGTGTAAGGTTATTTAACACTGAAGCTTTCTTT.

The V gene is TRBV5-4, the J gene TRBJ1-2; 7 bases are shared with TRBD1. Trimming removed 2 bases from V and 4 bases from J; junction bases left unmatched: 11. This CDR3 comprises 16 residues. Germline CDR1 is SGHNT and CDR2 is YYREEE (reference sequence). This chain's CDR3 is CASSLDRESTPYGYTF. Written as DNA, the CDR3 is TGTGCCAGCAGCTTAGACAGGGAATCAACCCCCTATGGCTACACCTTC.

The V and J genes are TRBV16 and TRBJ2-3; 8 bases map to TRBD2. This CDR3 spans 15 amino acids. V trimming: 7 bases; J trimming: 1 base; junction bases outside the gene matches: 7. CDR1 and CDR2 from the germline V gene are KGHSY and FQNENV. DNA for the CDR3: TGTGCCAGCAAACAAAGGCGGGAGGGCACAGATACGCAGTATTTT. Encoded protein: CASKQRREGTDTQYF.

A few counts support this clone. The genes are TRBV19 and TRBJ1-2; D is unclear. Germline assignment: CDR1 LNHDA and CDR2 SQIVND (reference sequence). The V gene lost 5 bases and the J gene lost 8 bases, with 12 bases spanning the gap. The CDR3 consists of 12 residues. CDR3 nucleotides: TGTGCCAGTAGTTCCAATACGTTGGGCTACACCTTC. Protein sequence: CASSSNTLGYTF.

The rearrangement joins TRBV7-2 to TRBJ2-3, with D perhaps TRBD1 or TRBD2 (5 bases each). The CDR3 runs 16 residues. Trimming took off 5 bases at V and 3 bases at J, with 18 bases between the two ends. The germline gives CDR1 SGHTA, CDR2 FQGNSA. CDR3 amino acids: CASSLLGGWETDTQYF. CDR3 sequence (DNA): TGTGCCAGCAGCCTCCTTGGGGGATGGGAGACAGATACGCAGTATTTT.

This chain's CDR3 is CASPKQGPNTEAFF. CDR3 in DNA: TGTGCCAGCCCAAAACAGGGTCCGAACACTGAAGCTTTCTTT. The chain uses TRBV6-5 and TRBJ1-1, with TRBD1 as a possible D gene (6 bases). Germline-derived CDR1 and CDR2 are MNHEY and SVGAGI. CDR3 length: 14 residues. The ends were cut back, 8 bases at V and 1 base at J, with 14 bases in the middle.

As DNA, the CDR3 is TGTGCCAGCAGCCCACAGACTAACACTGAAGCTTTCTTT. Translating gives CASSPQTNTEAFF. The chain joins TRBV7-9 to TRBJ1-1; unclear D gene. The CDR3 length is 13 residues. From germline, CDR1 is SEHNR and CDR2 FQNEAQ (reference sequence). The V and J ends lost 5 bases and 2 bases respectively, with 9 bases between them.

This clone was observed a few times. The chain recombines TRBV19 with TRBJ2-4, with 8 bases aligning to TRBD1. Germline CDR1 is LNHDA and CDR2 is SQIVND (reference sequence). The CDR3 has 16 amino acids. With 4 bases clipped from V and 0 bases from J, the junction kept 5 bases outside the gene matches. The CDR3 is CASSKGQVLAKNIQYF. CDR3 nucleotide sequence: TGTGCCAGTAGTAAGGGACAGGTTCTAGCCAAAAACATTCAGTACTTC.

CDR3: CASSLGGGGSYNEQFF. The CDR3 region has the DNA TGTGCCAGCAGCCTGGGAGGAGGGGGTTCCTACAATGAGCAGTTCTTC. V usage is TRBV5-4 and J usage is TRBJ2-1; D possibly matches TRBD1 or TRBD2 (6 bases each). Trimming left V 4 bases short and J 1 base short, with 15 bases between. Germline CDR1 reads SGHNT; CDR2 reads YYREEE (reference sequence). This CDR3 has 16 amino acids.

The genes are TRBV2 and TRBJ1-2; D is perhaps TRBD1 (5 bases). Germline-derived CDR1 and CDR2 are SNHLY and FYNNEI. The CDR3 is 12 residues long. V was trimmed by 6 bases and J by 4 bases, leaving 9 bases between them. The CDR3: CASRGDVYGYTF. CDR3 sequence (DNA): TGTGCCAGCAGGGGGGACGTCTATGGCTACACCTTC.

V and J are TRBV10-1 and TRBJ2-7, with D uncertain. CDR1 WNHNN and CDR2 SYGVQD come from the germline V gene (reference sequence). This CDR3 contains 16 residues. Trimming removed 0 bases from V and 3 bases from J, with 15 bases in between. CDR3 loop: CASSESPALVGYEQYF. In nucleotides, the CDR3 is TGCGCCAGCAGTGAGTCTCCGGCCCTAGTCGGCTACGAGCAGTACTTC.

The rearrangement links TRBV7-2 to TRBJ1-5, with no clear D. V shed 1 base and J shed 5 bases, with 6 bases lying between them. CDR1 SGHTA and CDR2 FQGNSA come from the germline V gene. The CDR3 extends over 13 amino acids. CDR3 nucleotides: TGTGCCAGCAGCTTAGAGGGATATCAGCCCCAGCATTTT. Encoded protein: CASSLEGYQPQHF. The full variable domain, its missing parts supplied by reference TRBV7-2 and TRBJ1-5, is GAGVSQSPSNKVTEKGKDVELRCDPISGHTALYWYRQSLGQGLEFLIYFQGNSAPDKSGLPSDRFSAERTGGSVSTLTIQRTQQEDSAVYLCASSLEGYQPQHFGDGTRLSIL.

The chain uses TRBV25-1 and TRBJ2-2; D not certain. The V end lost 6 bases, the J end lost 3 bases, and 11 bases lay between the germline ends. CDR3 size: 14 residues. CDR1 MGHDK and CDR2 SYGVNS come from the germline V gene. For the CDR3, the DNA is TGTGCCAGCAGAGACGCTAGGGACACCGGGGAGCTGTTTTTT. It codes for CASRDARDTGELFF.

This chain's CDR3 is CSVEPRGKVYGNTIYF. The CDR3 nucleotides are TGCAGCGTTGAACCCAGGGGAAAAGTTTATGGAAACACCATATATTTT. The chain has TRBV29-1 and TRBJ1-3; D may be TRBD1 (6 bases). CDR1 SQVTM and CDR2 ANQGSEA come from the germline V gene. CDR3 length equals 16 residues. V was shortened by 2 bases and J by 3 bases, with 17 bases between the two germline ends.